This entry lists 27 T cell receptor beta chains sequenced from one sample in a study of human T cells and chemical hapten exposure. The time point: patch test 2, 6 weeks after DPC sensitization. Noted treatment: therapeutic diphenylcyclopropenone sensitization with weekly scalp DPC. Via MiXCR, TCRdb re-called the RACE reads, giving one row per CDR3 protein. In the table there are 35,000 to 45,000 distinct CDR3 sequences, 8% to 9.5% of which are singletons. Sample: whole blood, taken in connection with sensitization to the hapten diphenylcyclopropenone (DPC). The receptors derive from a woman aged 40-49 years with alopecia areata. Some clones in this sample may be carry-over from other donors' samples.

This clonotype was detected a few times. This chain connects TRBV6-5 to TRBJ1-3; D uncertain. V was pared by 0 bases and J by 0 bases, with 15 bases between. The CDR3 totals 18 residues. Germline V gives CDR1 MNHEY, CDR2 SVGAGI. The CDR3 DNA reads TGTGCCAGCAGTTACTCGAGCAGGACTGACCTCTCTGGAAACACCATATATTTT. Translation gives CASSYSSRTDLSGNTIYF.

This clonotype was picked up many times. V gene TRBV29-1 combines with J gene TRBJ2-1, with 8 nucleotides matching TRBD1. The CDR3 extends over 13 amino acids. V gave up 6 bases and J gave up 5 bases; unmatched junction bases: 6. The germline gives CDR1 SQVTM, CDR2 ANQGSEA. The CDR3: CSVKDRVHNEQFF. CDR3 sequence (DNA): TGCAGCGTGAAGGACAGGGTCCACAATGAGCAGTTCTTC.

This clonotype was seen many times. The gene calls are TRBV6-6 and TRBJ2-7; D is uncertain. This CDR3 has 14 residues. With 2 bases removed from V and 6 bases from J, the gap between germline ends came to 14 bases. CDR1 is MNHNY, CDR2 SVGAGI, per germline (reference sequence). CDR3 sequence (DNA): TGTGCCAGCAGTTACCGCGCCCGAGCCTCCGAGCAGTACTTC. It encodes CASSYRARASEQYF.

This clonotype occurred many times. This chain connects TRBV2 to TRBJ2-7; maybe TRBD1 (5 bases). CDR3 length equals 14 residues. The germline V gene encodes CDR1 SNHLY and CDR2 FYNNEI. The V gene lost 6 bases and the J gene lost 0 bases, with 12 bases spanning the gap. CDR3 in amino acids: CASRRQSYSYEQYF. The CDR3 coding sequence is TGTGCCAGCAGAAGACAGAGTTACTCCTACGAGCAGTACTTC.

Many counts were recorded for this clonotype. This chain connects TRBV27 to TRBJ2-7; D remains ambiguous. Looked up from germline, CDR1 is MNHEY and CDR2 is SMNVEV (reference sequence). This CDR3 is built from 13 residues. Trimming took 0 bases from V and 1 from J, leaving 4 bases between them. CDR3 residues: CASSLSRSYEQYF. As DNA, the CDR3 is TGTGCCAGCAGTTTATCCCGTTCCTACGAGCAGTACTTC.

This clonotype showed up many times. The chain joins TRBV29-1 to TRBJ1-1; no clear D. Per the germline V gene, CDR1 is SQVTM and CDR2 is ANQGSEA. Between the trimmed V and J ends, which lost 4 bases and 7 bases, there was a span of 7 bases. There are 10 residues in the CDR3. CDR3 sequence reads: CSVGKVEAFF. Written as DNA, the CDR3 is TGCAGCGTTGGCAAGGTTGAAGCTTTCTTT.

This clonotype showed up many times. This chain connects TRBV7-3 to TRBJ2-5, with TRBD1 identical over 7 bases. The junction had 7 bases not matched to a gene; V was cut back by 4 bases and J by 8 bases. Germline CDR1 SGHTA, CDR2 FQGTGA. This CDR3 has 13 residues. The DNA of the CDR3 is TGTGCCAGCAGCTCCTCCCTAGGGGGCACCCAGTACTTC. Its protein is CASSSSLGGTQYF.

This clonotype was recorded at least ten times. CDR3 DNA sequence: TGCGCCAGCAGCTTGGAAGGGGGCCGGGAGACCCAGTACTTC. This codes for CASSLEGGRETQYF. The V call is TRBV5-1, the J call TRBJ2-5; 7 bases align to TRBD1. CDR1 is SGHRS and CDR2 is YFSETQ in the germline V gene. This CDR3 is 14 amino acids long. V shed 0 bases, J shed 5 bases, and the junction held 4 bases outside the gene matches.

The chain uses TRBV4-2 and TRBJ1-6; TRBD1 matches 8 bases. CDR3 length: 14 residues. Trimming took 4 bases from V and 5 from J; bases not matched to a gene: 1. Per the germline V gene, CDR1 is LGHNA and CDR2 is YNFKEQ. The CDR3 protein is CASSLGQDNSPLHF. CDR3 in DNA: TGTGCCAGCAGCCTGGGACAGGATAATTCACCCCTCCACTTT.

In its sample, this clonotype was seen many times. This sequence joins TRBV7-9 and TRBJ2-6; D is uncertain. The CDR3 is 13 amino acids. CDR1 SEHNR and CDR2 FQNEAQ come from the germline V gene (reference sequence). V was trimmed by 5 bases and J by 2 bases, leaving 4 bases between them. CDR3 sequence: CASSRTGANVLTF. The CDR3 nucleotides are TGTGCCAGCAGCCGGACTGGGGCCAACGTCCTGACTTTC.

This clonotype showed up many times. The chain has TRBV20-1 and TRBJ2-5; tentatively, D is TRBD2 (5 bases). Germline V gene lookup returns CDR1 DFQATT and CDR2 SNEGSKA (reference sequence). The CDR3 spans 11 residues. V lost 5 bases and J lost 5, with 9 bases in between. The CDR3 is CSALARETQYF. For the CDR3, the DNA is TGCAGTGCTTTAGCGCGGGAGACCCAGTACTTC.

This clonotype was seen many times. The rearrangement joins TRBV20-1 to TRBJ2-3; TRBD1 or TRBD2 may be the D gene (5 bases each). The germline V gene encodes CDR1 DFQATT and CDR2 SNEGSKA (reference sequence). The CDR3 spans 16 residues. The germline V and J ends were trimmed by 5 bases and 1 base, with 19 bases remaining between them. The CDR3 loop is CSAYAGAKEGTDTQYF. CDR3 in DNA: TGCAGTGCTTACGCCGGGGCTAAGGAGGGCACAGATACGCAGTATTTT.

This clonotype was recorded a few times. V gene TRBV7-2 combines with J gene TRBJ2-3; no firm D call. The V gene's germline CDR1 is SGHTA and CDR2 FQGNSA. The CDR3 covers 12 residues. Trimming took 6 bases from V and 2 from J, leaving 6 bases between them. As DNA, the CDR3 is TGTGCCAGCAGACGAAACACAGATACGCAGTATTTT. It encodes CASRRNTDTQYF.

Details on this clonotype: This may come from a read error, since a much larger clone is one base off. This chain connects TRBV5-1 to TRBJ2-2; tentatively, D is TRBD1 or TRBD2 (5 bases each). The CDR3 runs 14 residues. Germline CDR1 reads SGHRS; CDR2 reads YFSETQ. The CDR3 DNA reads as TGCGCCAGCAGCCCCGGATGGGGCCCCGGGGAGCTGCTTTTT. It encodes CASSPGWGPGELLF.

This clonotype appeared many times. The CDR3 DNA follows: TGTGCCAGCAAGGGGGGTGGGGAGCTGTTTTTT. Translation gives CASKGGGELFF. V and J are TRBV6-5 and TRBJ2-2, with D perhaps assigned TRBD1 or TRBD2 (6 bases each). Germline V gives CDR1 MNHEY, CDR2 SVGAGI. The CDR3 sequence is 11 residues long. The V gene lost 7 bases and the J gene lost 8 bases, with 8 bases spanning the gap.

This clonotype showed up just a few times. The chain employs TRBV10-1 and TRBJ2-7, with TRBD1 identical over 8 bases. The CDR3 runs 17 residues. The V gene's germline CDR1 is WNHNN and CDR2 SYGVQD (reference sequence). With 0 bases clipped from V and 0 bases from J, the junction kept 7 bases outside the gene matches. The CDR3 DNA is TGCGCCAGCAGTGAGTCGATGGGACAGGAGGACTCCTACGAGCAGTACTTC. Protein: CASSESMGQEDSYEQYF.

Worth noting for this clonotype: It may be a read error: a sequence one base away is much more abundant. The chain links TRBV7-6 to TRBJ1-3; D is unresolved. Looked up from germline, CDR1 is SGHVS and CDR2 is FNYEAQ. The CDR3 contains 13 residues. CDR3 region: CASSSTAGSTIYF. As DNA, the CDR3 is TGTGCCAGCAGCTCGACTGCTGGAAGCACCATATATTTT.

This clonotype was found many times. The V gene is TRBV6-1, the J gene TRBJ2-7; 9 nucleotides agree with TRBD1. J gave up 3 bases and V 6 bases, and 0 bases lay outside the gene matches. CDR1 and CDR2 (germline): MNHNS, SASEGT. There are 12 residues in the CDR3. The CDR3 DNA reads TGTGCCAGCAGGGACAGGGGCTACGAGCAGTACTTC. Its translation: CASRDRGYEQYF.

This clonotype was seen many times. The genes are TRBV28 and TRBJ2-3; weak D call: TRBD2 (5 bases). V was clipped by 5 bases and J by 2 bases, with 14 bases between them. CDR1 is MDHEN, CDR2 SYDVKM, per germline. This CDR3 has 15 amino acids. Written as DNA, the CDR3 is TGTGCCAGCAGTCCCTCTAGCCGCCCCACAGATACGCAGTATTTT. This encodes CASSPSSRPTDTQYF.

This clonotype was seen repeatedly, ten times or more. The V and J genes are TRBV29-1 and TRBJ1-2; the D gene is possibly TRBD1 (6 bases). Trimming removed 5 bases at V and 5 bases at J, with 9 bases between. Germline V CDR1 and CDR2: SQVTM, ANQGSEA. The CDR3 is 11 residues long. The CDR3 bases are TGCAGCGTTATAGGGGGATATGGCTACACCTTC. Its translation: CSVIGGYGYTF.

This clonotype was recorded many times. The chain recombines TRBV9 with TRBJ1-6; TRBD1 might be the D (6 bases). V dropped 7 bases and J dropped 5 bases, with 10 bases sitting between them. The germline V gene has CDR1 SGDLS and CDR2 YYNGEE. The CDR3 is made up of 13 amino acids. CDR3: CASANRDNSPLHF. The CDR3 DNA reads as TGTGCCAGCGCGAACAGGGATAATTCACCCCTCCACTTT. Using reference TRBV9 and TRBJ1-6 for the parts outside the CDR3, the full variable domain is DSGVTQTPKHLITATGQRVTLRCSPRSGDLSVYWYQQSLDQGLQFLIQYYNGEERAKGNILERFSAQQFPDLHSELNLSSLELGDSALYFCASANRDNSPLHFGNGTRLTVT.

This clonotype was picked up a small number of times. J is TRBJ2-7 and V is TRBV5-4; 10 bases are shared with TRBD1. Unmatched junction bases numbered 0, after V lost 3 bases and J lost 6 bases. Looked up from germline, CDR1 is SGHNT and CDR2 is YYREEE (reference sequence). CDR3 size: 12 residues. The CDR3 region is CASSWTGGEQYF. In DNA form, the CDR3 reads TGTGCCAGCAGCTGGACAGGGGGCGAGCAGTACTTC.

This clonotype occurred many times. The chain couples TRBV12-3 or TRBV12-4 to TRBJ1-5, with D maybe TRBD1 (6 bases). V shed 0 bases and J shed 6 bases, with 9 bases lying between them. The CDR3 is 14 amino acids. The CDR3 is CASSLAGGVQPQHF. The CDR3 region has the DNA TGTGCCAGCAGTTTAGCAGGGGGTGTTCAGCCCCAGCATTTT.

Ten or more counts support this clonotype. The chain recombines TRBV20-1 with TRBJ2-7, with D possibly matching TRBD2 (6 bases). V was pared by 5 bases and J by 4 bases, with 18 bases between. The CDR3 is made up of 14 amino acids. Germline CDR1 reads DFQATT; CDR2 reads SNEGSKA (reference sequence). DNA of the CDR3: TGCAGTGCTGCCGGGACTGGAGGGTTATACGAGCAGTACTTC. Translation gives CSAAGTGGLYEQYF.

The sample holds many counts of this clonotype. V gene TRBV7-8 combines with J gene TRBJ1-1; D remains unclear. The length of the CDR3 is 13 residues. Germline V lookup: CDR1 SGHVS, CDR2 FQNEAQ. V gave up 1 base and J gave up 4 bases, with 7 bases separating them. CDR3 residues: CASSLGTGTEAFF. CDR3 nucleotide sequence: TGTGCCAGCAGCTTAGGGACGGGCACTGAAGCTTTCTTT.

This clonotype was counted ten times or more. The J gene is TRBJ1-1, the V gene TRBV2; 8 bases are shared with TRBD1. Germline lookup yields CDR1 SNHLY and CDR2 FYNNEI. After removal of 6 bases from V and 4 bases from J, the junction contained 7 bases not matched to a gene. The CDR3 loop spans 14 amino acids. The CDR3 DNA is TGTGCCAGCAGAAGGACAGGGTCGAGCACTGAAGCTTTCTTT. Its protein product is CASRRTGSSTEAFF.

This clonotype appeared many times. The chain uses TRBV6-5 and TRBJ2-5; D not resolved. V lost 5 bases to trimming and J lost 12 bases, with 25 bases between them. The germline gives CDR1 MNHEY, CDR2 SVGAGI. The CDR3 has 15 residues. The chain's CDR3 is CASSRQRGMSYYEYF. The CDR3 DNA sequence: TGTGCCAGCAGTCGACAACGTGGGATGTCGTATTATGAGTACTTC.